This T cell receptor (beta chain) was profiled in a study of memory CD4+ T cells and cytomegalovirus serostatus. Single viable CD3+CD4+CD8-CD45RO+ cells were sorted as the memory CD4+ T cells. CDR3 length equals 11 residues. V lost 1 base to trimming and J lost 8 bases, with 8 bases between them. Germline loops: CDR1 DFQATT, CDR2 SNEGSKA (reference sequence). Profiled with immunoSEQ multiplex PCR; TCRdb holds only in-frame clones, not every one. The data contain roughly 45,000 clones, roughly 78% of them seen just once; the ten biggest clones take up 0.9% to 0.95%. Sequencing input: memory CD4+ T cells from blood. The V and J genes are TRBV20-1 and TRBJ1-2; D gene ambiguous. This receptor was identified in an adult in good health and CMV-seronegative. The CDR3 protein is CSARVWEGYTF. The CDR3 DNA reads TGCAGTGCTAGAGTATGGGAAGGCTACACCTTC.